This T cell receptor (beta chain) was observed in a study of CD8+ T cells in alopecia areata. Turning to the study itself: Treated patients were given oral tofacitinib, which was dosed at 5 to 10 mg twice daily. Treatment with tofacitinib (6 to 18 months) was followed by 6 months off drug. General observations from the study: Numerous clones, expanded in lesions, remained in scalp and blood during tofacitinib.

Points on this clone: Its antigen is unknown.

The CDR3 runs to 13 residues. The V gene's germline CDR1 is SGHRS and CDR2 YFSETQ. Between the trimmed V and J ends, which lost 2 bases and 0 bases, there was a span of 5 bases. Extraction and reverse transcription of RNA yielded cDNA as the sequencing template. Libraries were prepared by immunoSEQ multiplex PCR; TCRdb keeps only in-frame clonotypes and omits some of them. The sample gives 200,000 to 250,000 clones, about 57% of which show up once; 1.5% to 2% is in the top ten. Treatment given: oral pan-JAK inhibitor, 5-10 mg twice daily. The receptor was isolated from a human donor with alopecia areata. Material: CD4+ T cells sorted from blood, obtained at week 4, from a patient treated with tofacitinib. The chain links TRBV5-1 to TRBJ1-1; D unresolved. CDR3 bases: TGCGCCAGCAGCTTTCAGCTGAACACTGAAGCTTTCTTT. Amino acid sequence: CASSFQLNTEAFF.